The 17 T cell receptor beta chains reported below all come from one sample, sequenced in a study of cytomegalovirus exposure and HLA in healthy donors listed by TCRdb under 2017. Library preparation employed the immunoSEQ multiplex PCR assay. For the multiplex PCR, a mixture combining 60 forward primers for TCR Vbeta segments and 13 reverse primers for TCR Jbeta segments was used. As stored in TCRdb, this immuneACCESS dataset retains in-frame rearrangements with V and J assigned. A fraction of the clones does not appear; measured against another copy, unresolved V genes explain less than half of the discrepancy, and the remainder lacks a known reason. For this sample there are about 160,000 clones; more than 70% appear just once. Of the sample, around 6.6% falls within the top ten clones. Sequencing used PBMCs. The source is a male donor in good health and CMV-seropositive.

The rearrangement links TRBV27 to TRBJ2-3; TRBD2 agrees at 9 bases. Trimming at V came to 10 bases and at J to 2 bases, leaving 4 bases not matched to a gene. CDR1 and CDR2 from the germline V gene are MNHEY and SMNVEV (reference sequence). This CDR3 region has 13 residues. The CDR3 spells CATRTSATDTQYF. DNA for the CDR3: TGTGCCACCCGGACTAGCGCCACAGATACGCAGTATTTT.

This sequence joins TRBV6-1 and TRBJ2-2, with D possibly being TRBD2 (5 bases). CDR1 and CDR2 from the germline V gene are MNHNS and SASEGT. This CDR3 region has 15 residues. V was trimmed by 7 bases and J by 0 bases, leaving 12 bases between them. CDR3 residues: CASNNVGANTGELFF. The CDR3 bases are TGTGCCAGCAACAACGTCGGGGCGAACACCGGGGAGCTGTTTTTT.

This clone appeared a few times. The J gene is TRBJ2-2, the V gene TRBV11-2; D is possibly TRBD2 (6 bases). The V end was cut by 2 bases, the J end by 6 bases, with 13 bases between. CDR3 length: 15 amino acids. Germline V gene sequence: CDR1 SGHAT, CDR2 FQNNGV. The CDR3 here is CASSLPTSLAGELFF. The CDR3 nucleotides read TGTGCCAGCAGCTTACCCACTAGCCTTGCCGGGGAGCTGTTTTTT.

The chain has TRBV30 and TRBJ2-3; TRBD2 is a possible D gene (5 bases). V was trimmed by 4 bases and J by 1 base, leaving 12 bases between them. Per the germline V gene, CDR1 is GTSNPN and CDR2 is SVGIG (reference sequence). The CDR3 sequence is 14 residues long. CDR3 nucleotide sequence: TGTGCCTGGAATGGGCGGGTTGGCACAGATACGCAGTATTTT. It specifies CAWNGRVGTDTQYF.

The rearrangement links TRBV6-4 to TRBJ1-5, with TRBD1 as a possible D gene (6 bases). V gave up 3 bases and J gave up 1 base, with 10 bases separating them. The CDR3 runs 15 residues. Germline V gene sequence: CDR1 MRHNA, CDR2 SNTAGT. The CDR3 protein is CASSEKGESNQPQHF. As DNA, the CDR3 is TGTGCCAGCAGTGAAAAGGGGGAGAGCAATCAGCCCCAGCATTTT.

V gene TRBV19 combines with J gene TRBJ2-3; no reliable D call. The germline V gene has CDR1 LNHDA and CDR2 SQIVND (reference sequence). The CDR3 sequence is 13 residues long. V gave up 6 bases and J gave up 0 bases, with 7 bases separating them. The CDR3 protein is CASSLPSTDTQYF. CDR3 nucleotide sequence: TGTGCCAGTAGCCTTCCTAGCACAGATACGCAGTATTTT.

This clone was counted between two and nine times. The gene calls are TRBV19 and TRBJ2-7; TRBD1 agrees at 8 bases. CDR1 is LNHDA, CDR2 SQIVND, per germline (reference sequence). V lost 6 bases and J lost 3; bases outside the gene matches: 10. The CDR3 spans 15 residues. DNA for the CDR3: TGTGCCAGTAGCCCCAAAGACAGGGGACTCTACGAGCAGTACTTC. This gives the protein CASSPKDRGLYEQYF.

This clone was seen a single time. The CDR3 DNA sequence: TGTGCCAGCAGCCAGGGTGCTTTCCCCGGGGGCTACACCTTC. Residues: CASSQGAFPGGYTF. V is TRBV6-5 and J is TRBJ1-2; tentative D call: TRBD1 (5 bases). Germline V lookup: CDR1 MNHEY, CDR2 SVGAGI. V shed 6 bases and J shed 8 bases, with 19 bases lying between them. The CDR3 consists of 14 residues.

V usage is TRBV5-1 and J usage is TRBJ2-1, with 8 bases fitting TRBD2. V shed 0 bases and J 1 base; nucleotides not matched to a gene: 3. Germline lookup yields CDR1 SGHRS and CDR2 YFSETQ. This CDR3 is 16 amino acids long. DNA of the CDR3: TGCGCCAGCAGCTTGGGAGCGGGAGATTCCTACAATGAGCAGTTCTTC. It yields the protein CASSLGAGDSYNEQFF.

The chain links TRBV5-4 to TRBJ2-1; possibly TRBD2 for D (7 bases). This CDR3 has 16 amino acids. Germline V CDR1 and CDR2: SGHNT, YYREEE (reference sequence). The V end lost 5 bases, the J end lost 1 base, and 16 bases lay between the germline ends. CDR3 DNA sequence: TGTGCCAGCAGGCCGGGGGGCGTAGGTTCCTACAATGAGCAGTTCTTC. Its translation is CASRPGGVGSYNEQFF.

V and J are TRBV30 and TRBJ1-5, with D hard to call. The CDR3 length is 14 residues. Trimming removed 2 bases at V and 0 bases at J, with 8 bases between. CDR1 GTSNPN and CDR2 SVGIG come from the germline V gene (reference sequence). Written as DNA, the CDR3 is TGTGCCTGGAGTCCCGCTAATAGCAATCAGCCCCAGCATTTT. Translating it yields CAWSPANSNQPQHF.

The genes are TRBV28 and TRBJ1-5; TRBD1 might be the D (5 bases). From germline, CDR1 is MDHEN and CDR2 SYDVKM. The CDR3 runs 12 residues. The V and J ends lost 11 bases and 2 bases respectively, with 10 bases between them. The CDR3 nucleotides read TGTGCCGCCTGGGGGGGCAATCAGCCCCAGCATTTT. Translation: CAAWGGNQPQHF.

CDR3 sequence reads: CAARNGGLAFF. In nucleotides, the CDR3 is TGTGCCGCAAGGAATGGGGGGTTAGCTTTCTTT. V gene TRBV30 combines with J gene TRBJ1-1, with a weak D call TRBD1 (5 bases). V dropped 8 bases and J dropped 10 bases, with 17 bases sitting between them. Germline values: CDR1 GTSNPN, CDR2 SVGIG (reference sequence). The CDR3 length is 11 residues.

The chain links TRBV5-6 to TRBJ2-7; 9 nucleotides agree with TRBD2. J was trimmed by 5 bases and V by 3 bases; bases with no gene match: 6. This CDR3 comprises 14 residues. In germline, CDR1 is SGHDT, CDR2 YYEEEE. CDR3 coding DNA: TGTGCCAGCAGCTCGGGACTAGCAAGCCACGAGCAGTACTTC. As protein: CASSSGLASHEQYF.

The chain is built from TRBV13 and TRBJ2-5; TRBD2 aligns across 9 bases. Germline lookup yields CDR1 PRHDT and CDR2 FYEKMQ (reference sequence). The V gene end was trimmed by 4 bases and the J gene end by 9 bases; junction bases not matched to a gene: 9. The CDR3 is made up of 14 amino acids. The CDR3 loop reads CASSSGTSREAQYF. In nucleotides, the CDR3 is TGTGCCAGCAGCTCGGGGACTAGCAGGGAGGCCCAGTACTTC. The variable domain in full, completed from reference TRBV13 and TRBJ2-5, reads AAGVIQSPRHLIKEKRETATLKCYPIPRHDTVYWYQQGPGQDPQFLISFYEKMQSDKGSIPDRFSAQQFSDYHSELNMSSLELGDSALYFCASSSGTSREAQYFGPGTRLLVL.

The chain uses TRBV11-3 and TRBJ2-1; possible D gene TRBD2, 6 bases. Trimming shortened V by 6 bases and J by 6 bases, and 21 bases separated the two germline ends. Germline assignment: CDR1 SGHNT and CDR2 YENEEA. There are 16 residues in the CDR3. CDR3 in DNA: TGTGCCAGCAGGCCTCATCCTCTAGCGAAGGTCAATGAGCAGTTCTTC. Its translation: CASRPHPLAKVNEQFF. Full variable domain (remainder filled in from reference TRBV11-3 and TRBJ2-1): EAGVVQSPRYKIIEKKQPVAFWCNPISGHNTLYWYLQNLGQGPELLIRYENEEAVDDSQLPKDRFSAERLKGVDSTLKIQPAELGDSAVYLCASRPHPLAKVNEQFFGPGTRLTVL.

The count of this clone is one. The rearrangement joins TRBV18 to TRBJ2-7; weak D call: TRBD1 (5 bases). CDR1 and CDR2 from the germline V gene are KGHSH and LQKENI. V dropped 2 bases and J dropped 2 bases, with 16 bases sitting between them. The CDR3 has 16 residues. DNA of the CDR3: TGTGCCAGCTCACCAGGTATACCGCAGGGAACCTACGAGCAGTACTTC. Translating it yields CASSPGIPQGTYEQYF.